The T cell receptor (beta chain) under discussion was sequenced for a study of cytomegalovirus exposure and HLA in healthy donors. Study results and limitations: Rates of TCR association differed by HLA locus in a later analysis, with DRB1 highest and HLA-C lowest. A later analysis associated some 18,000 TCR beta sequences with HLA alleles at a 0.05 false discovery rate. The study put some 160 TCR beta chains on its list as cytomegalovirus-associated.

This clone came up once. The antigen remains undetermined. From germline, CDR1 is MNHEY and CDR2 SVGAGI. V was cut by 2 bases and J by 4 bases, with 8 bases left in between. The CDR3 is 13 residues long. The PCR had 60 Vbeta and 13 Jbeta primers. Authors' methods: Unique TCR beta chains totaled approximately 83 million in a later count, with some 10 million of them shared. Sequencing was performed with immunoSEQ multiplex PCR; in TCRdb, only in-frame clones are kept and a portion is missing. From that table come the V and J calls and clone size; the DNA was used to work out D and trimming. The table has 150,000 to 200,000 clones, approximately 71% seen once.

The clonotype was recovered from a girl aged 5-17 years in good health and CMV-seronegative. Sequences were obtained from PBMCs. The chain joins TRBV6-5 to TRBJ2-5; no clear D. CDR3: CASSYGQRETQYF. CDR3 nucleotides: TGTGCCAGCAGTTACGGTCAGCGAGAGACCCAGTACTTC.